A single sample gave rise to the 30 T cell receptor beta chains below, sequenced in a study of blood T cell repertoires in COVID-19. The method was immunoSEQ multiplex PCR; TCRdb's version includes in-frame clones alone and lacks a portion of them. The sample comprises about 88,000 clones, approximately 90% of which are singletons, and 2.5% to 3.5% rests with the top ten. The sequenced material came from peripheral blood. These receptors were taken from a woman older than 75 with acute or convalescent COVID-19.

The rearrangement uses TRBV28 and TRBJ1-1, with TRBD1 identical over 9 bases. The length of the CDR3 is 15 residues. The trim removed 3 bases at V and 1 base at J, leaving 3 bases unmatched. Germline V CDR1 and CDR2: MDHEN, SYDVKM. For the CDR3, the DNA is TGTGCCAGCAGTTTTGTGACAGGGGGGAACACTGAAGCTTTCTTT. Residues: CASSFVTGGNTEAFF.

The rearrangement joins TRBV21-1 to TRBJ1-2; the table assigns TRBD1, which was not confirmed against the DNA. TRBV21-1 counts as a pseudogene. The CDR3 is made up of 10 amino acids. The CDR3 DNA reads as TGTGCCAGCACCAGGCCTGACTACACCTTC. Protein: CASTRPDYTF.

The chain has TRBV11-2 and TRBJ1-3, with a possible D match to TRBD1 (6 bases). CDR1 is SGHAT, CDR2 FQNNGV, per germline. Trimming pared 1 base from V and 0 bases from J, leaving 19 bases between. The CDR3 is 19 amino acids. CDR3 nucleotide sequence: TGTGCCAGCAGCTTAGCCTCAAGCTCGGACAGTTACTCTGGAAACACCATATATTTT. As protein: CASSLASSSDSYSGNTIYF. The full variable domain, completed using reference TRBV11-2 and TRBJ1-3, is EAGVAQSPRYKIIEKRQSVAFWCNPISGHATLYWYQQILGQGPKLLIQFQNNGVVDDSQLPKDRFSAERLKGVDSTLKIQPAKLEDSAVYLCASSLASSSDSYSGNTIYFGEGSWLTVV.

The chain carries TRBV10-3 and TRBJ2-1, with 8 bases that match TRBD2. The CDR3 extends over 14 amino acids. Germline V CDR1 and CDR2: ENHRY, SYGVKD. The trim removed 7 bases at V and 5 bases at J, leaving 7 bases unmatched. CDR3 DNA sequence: TGTGCCATCATGACGGGAGGGCCTCACAATGAGCAGTTCTTC. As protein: CAIMTGGPHNEQFF.

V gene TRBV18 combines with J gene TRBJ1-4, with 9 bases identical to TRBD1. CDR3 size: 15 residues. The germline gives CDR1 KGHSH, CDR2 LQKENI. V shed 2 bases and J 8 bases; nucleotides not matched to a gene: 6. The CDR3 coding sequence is TGTGCCAGCTCACCATTCGGGACAGGGAACGAAAAACTGTTTTTT. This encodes CASSPFGTGNEKLFF. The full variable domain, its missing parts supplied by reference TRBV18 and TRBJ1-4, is NAGVMQNPRHLVRRRGQEARLRCSPMKGHSHVYWYRQLPEEGLKFMVYLQKENIIDESGMPKERFSAEFPKEGPSILRIQQVVRGDSAAYFCASSPFGTGNEKLFFGSGTQLSVL.

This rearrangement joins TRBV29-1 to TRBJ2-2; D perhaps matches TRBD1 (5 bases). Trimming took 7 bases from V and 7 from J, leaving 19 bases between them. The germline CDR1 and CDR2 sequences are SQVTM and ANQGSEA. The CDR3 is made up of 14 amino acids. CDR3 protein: CSAGARREGGELFF. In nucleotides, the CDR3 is TGCAGCGCTGGGGCGCGCAGGGAAGGCGGGGAGCTGTTTTTT.

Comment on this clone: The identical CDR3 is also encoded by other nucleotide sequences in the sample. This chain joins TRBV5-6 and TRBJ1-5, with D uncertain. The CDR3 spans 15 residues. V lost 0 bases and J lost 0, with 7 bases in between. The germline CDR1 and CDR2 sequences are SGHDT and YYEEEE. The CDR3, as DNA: TGTGCCAGCAGCTTGGGTCTATATAGCAATCAGCCCCAGCATTTT. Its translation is CASSLGLYSNQPQHF.

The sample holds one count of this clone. The CDR3 region has the DNA TGCGCCAGCAGCAGGCTAGCGGGGGCATCCAGGGAGACCCAGTACTTC. Translation gives CASSRLAGASRETQYF. The rearrangement joins TRBV5-1 to TRBJ2-5; 10 bases align to TRBD2. Germline V lookup: CDR1 SGHRS, CDR2 YFSETQ. The CDR3 sequence is 16 residues long. Unmatched junction bases numbered 11, after V lost 4 bases and J lost 5 bases.

CDR3 coding DNA: TGTGCCAGCAGCGTAGCTCACGGGAACTCTGGAAACACCATATATTTT. Translation: CASSVAHGNSGNTIYF. The genes are TRBV9 and TRBJ1-3; D gene uncertain. Germline-derived CDR1 and CDR2 are SGDLS and YYNGEE. Trimming took 0 bases from V and 0 from J, leaving 10 bases between them. This CDR3 spans 16 amino acids.

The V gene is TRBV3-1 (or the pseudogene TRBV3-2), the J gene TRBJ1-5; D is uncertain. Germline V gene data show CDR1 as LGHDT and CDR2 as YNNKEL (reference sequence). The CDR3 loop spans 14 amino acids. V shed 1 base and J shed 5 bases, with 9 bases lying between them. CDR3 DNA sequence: TGTGCCAGCAGCCAAGGACGCGGTTATCAGCCCCAGCATTTT. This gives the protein CASSQGRGYQPQHF.

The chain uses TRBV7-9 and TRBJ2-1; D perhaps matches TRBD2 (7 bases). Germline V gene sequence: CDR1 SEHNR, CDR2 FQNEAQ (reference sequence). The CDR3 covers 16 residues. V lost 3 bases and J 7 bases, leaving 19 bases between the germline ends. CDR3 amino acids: CASSLRGEGSGNEQFF. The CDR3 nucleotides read TGTGCCAGCAGCTTGAGGGGGGAGGGAAGTGGGAATGAGCAGTTCTTC.

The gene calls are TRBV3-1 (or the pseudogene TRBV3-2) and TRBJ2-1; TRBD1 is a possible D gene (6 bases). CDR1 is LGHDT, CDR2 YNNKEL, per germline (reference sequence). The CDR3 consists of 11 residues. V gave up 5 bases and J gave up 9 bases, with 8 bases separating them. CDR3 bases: TGTGCCAGCAGCTCCAGGGGTGAGCAGTTCTTC. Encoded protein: CASSSRGEQFF.

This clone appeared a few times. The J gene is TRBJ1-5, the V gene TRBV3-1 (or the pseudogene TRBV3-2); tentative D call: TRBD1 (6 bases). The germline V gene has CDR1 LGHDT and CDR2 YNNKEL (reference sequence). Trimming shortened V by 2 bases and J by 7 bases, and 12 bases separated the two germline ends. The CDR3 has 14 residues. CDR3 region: CASSQSTGGQPQHF. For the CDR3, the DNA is TGTGCCAGCAGCCAATCGACAGGCGGCCAGCCCCAGCATTTT.

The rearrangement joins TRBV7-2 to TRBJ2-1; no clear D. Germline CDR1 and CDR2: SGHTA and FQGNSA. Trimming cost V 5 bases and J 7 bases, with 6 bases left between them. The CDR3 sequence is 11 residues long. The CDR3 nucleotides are TGTGCCAGCAGCACTCATAATGAGCAGTTCTTC. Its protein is CASSTHNEQFF.

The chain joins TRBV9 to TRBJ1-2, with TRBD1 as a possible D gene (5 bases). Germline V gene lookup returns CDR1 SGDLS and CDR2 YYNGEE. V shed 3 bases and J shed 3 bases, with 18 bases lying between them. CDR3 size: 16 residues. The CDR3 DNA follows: TGTGCCAGCAGCGGGCCCTTTTCTGGGGCGGACTATGGCTACACCTTC. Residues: CASSGPFSGADYGYTF. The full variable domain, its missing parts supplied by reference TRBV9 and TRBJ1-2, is DSGVTQTPKHLITATGQRVTLRCSPRSGDLSVYWYQQSLDQGLQFLIQYYNGEERAKGNILERFSAQQFPDLHSELNLSSLELGDSALYFCASSGPFSGADYGYTFGSGTRLTVV.

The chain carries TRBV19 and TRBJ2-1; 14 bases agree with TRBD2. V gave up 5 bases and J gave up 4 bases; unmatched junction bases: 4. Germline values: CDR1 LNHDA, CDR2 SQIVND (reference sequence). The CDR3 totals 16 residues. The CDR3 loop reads CASSRLAGGLYNEQFF. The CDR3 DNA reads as TGTGCCAGTAGTCGACTAGCGGGAGGGCTTTACAATGAGCAGTTCTTC.

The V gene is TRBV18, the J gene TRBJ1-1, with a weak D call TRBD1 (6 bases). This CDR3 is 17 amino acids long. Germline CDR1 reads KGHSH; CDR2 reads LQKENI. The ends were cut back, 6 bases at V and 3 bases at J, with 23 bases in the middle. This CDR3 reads CASSVGAGALVDTEAFF. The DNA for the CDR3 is TGTGCCAGCTCCGTGGGGGCGGGGGCTCTCGTGGACACTGAAGCTTTCTTT.

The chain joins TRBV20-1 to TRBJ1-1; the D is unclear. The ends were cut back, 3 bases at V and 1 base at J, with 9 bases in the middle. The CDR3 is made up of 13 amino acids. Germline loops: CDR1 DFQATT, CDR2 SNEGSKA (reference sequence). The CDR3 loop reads CSASFRQNTEAFF. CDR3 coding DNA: TGCAGTGCTAGTTTCAGGCAGAACACTGAAGCTTTCTTT.

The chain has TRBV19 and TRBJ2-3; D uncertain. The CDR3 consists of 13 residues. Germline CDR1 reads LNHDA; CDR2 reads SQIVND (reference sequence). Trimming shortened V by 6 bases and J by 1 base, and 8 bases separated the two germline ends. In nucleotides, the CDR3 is TGTGCCAGTAGGCGTAGTGGCACAGATACGCAGTATTTT. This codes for CASRRSGTDTQYF.

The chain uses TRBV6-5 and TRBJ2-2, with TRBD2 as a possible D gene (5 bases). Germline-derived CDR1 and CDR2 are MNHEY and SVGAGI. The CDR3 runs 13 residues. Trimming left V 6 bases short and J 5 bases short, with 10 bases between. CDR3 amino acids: CASSAPGTGELFF. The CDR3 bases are TGTGCCAGCAGCGCCCCGGGAACCGGGGAGCTGTTTTTT.

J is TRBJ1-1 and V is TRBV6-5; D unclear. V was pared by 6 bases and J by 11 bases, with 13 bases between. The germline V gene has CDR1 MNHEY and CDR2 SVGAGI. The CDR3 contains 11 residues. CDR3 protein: CASSTPAEAFF. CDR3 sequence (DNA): TGTGCCAGCAGCACCCCCGCGGAGGCTTTCTTT.

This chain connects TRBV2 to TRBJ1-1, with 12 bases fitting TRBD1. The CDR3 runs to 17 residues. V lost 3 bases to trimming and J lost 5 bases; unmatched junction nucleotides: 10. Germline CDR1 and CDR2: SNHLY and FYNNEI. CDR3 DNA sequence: TGTGCCAGCAGTGAGGTGGGACAGGGGGCTCTGGTGACTGAAGCTTTCTTT. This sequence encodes CASSEVGQGALVTEAFF.

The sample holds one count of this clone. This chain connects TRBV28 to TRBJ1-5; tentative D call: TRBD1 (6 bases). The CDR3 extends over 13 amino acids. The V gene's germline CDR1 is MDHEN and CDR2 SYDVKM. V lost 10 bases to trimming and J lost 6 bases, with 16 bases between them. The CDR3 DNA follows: TGTGCCACCCCGGGGGGCGCAGGTCAGCCCCAGCATTTT. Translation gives CATPGGAGQPQHF.

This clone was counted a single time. CDR3 sequence reads: CASSQDYTENQPQHF. CDR3 DNA sequence: TGCGCCAGCAGCCAAGATTACACAGAGAATCAGCCCCAGCATTTT. The chain combines TRBV4-3 with TRBJ1-5, with no clear D. V was trimmed by 0 bases and J by 4 bases, leaving 10 bases between them. Germline loops: CDR1 LGHNA, CDR2 YSLEER. The CDR3 totals 15 residues.

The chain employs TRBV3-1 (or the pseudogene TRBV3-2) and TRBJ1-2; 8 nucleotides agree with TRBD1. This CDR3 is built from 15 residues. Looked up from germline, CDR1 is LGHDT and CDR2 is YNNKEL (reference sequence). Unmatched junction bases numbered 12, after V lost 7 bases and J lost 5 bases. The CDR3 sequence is CASTFLDREDYGYTF. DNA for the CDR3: TGTGCCAGCACCTTCTTGGACAGGGAAGATTATGGCTACACCTTC.

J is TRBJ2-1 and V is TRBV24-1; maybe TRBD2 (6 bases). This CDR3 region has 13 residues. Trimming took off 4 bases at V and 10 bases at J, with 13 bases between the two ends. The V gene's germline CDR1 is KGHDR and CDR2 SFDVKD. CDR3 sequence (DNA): TGTGCCACCAGTGAGGGCAGGGCGGGAGAGCAGTTCTTC. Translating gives CATSEGRAGEQFF.

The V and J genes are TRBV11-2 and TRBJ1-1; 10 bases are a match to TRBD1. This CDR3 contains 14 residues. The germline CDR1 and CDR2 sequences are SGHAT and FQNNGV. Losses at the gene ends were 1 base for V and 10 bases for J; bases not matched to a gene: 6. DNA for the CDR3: TGTGCCAGCAGCTTAGCTCAGGGACAGGGGACAGCTTTCTTT. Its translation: CASSLAQGQGTAFF.

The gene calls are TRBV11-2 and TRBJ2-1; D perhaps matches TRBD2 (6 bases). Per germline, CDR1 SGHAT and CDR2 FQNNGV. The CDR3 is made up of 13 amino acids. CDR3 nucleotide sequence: TGTGGCACCGAGACTAGCTCCTACAATGAGCAGTTCTTC. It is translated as CGTETSSYNEQFF.

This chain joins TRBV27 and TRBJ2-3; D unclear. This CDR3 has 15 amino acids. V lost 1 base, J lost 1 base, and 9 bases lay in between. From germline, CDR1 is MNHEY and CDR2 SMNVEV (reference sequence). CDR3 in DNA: TGTGCCAGCAGTTTATTGCAGGAAGGCACAGATACGCAGTATTTT. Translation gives CASSLLQEGTDTQYF.

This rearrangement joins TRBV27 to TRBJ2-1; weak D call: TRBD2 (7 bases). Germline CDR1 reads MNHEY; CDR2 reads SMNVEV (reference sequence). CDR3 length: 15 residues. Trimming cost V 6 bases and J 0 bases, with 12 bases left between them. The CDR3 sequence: CASRIGGASYNEQFF. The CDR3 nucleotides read TGTGCCAGCAGGATTGGGGGGGCCTCCTACAATGAGCAGTTCTTC.